This TCR beta chain was found in a study of monozygotic twins with inflammatory bowel disease. Study conclusions and caveats: Among IBD patients, TCRbeta diversity (inverse Simpson) was lower than in healthy co-twins.

Germline V gene data show CDR1 as MNHNS and CDR2 as SASEGT. This CDR3 is built from 17 residues. Researchers collected approximately 2.7 ml of blood per donor. On this clonotype itself: The antigen is not known.

One entry per CDR3 protein, without DNA, is what TCRdb gives after re-calling the 5' RACE reads. The record lists 150,000 to 200,000 distinct CDR3 sequences, of which the ten most abundant hold around 7%. The chain employs TRBV6-1 and TRBJ1-3; TCRdb calls TRBD1, which cannot be checked without DNA. This TCR derives from a human donor with ulcerative colitis or Crohn's disease, or a healthy co-twin of an affected twin (not recorded which). Input material: blood. The CDR3 loop reads CASSPSLGRSSGNTIYF.